This T cell receptor beta chain came from a study of shared clonotypes between healthy human individuals. Study context: Plates per donor: three CD4 naive, three CD4 memory, two CD8 naive, one CD8 memory.

In regard to this clone: What it binds is not known.

Overall study results and limits: Owing to a small donor count, the genetic and exposure-history diversity represented was limited.

The naive CD8 subset, CD45RO-negative cells positively selected for CCR7, excluded terminally differentiated effector memory CD45RA+ cells. The CDR3 covers 16 residues. The V and J ends lost 1 base and 10 bases, in that order; junction bases with no gene match: 9. Per the germline V gene, CDR1 is SEHNR and CDR2 is FQNEAQ (reference sequence). Some clones are missing from TCRdb's copy, which holds only in-frame ones; the method was immunoSEQ multiplex PCR. The data contain some 630,000 clones, about 96% of them singletons. This sequence was found in a young woman in good health. The chain couples TRBV7-9 to TRBJ1-4, with 10 nucleotides matching TRBD1. Sequencing was done on a sample of naive CD8+ T cells sorted from blood. CDR3 bases: TGTGCCAGCAGCTTAGAACCGGGACAGGGGAGTGGAAAACTGTTTTTT. Translating it yields CASSLEPGQGSGKLFF. Variable domain in full (rest from reference TRBV7-9 and TRBJ1-4): DTGVSQNPRHKITKRGQNVTFRCDPISEHNRLYWYRQTLGQGPEFLTYFQNEAQLEKSRLLSDRFSAERPKGSFSTLEIQRTEQGDSAMYLCASSLEPGQGSGKLFFGSGTQLSVL.